This entry lists 6 T cell receptor beta chains sequenced from one sample in a study of blood T cell repertoires in COVID-19. Profiling relied on immunoSEQ multiplex PCR, and the TCRdb table lists in-frame clones only, not all of them. The table has about 50,000 clones, approximately 90% seen once. The sequenced sample consisted of peripheral blood. These receptors were obtained from a man aged 50 or older with active COVID-19.

Points on this clone: A read error may account for a junction end that differs from germline. The CDR3 reads CASSIEGSGRFLF. The CDR3 nucleotides read TGTGCCAGTAGTATAGAGGGTAGCGGGAGGTTCCTGTTC. The rearrangement uses TRBV19 and TRBJ2-7, with 10 bases aligning to TRBD2. The CDR3 totals 13 residues. The germline gives CDR1 LNHDA, CDR2 SQIVND (reference sequence).

The rearrangement uses TRBV27 and TRBJ2-3; TRBD2 might be the D (7 bases). Deletions cut 8 bases from V and 4 bases from J, with 13 bases between. This CDR3 is 13 amino acids long. Germline CDR1 reads MNHEY; CDR2 reads SMNVEV (reference sequence). In DNA, the CDR3 is TGTGCCAGCGGGGGGGGCCCCCCAGATACGCAGTATTTT. This gives the protein CASGGGPPDTQYF.

The chain links TRBV15 to TRBJ2-7, with D tentatively TRBD1 (5 bases). Germline V CDR1 and CDR2: LNHNV, YYDKDF (reference sequence). V lost 5 bases, J lost 0 bases, and 11 bases lay in between. The CDR3 consists of 14 residues. The CDR3 DNA reads as TGTGCCACCAGCGCTAGACAGAGCTCCTACGAGCAGTACTTC. Protein: CATSARQSSYEQYF.

The chain carries TRBV11-3 and TRBJ2-3, with 8 bases that match TRBD1. This CDR3 contains 15 residues. V trimming: 5 bases; J trimming: 0 bases; junction bases outside the gene matches: 4. Germline CDR1 and CDR2: SGHNT and YENEEA. CDR3 sequence reads: CASSVGTGSTDTQYF. The CDR3 coding sequence is TGTGCCAGCAGCGTCGGGACAGGAAGCACAGATACGCAGTATTTT.

This chain joins TRBV7-9 and TRBJ2-1; a weak D match, TRBD1 (5 bases). This CDR3 spans 13 amino acids. CDR1 and CDR2 from the germline V gene are SEHNR and FQNEAQ (reference sequence). V was shortened by 6 bases and J by 10 bases, with 16 bases between the two germline ends. CDR3 sequence reads: CASRNAGAREQFF. CDR3 bases: TGTGCCAGCAGGAACGCTGGGGCCAGGGAGCAGTTCTTC.

This chain connects TRBV19 to TRBJ2-2, with a weak D call TRBD2 (6 bases). V lost 8 bases, J lost 8 bases, and 15 bases lay in between. The germline V gene has CDR1 LNHDA and CDR2 SQIVND (reference sequence). The CDR3 is made up of 13 amino acids. The CDR3 nucleotides read TGTGCCAGTTCCCCAACCCGGGGGGGGGAGCTGTTTTTT. The encoded protein is CASSPTRGGELFF.